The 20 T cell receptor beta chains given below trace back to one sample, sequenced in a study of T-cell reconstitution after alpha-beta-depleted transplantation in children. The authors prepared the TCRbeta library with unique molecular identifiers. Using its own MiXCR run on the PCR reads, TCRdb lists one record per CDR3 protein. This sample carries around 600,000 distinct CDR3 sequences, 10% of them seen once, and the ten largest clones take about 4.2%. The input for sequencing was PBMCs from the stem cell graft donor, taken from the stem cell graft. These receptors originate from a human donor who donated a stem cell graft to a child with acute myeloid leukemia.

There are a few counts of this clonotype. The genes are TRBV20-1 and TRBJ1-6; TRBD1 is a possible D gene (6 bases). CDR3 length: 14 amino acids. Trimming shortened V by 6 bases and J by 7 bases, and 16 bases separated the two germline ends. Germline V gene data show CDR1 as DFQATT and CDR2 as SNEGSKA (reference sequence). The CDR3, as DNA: TGCAGTGCCCCGGGCGGGGGGCAAAATTCACCCCTCCACTTT. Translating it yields CSAPGGGQNSPLHF.

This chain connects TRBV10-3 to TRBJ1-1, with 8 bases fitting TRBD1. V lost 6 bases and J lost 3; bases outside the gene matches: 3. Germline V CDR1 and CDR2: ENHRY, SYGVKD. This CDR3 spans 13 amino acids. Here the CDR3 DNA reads TGTGCCATCAGCAGGGGGCGGGACACTGAAGCTTTCTTT. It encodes CAISRGRDTEAFF.

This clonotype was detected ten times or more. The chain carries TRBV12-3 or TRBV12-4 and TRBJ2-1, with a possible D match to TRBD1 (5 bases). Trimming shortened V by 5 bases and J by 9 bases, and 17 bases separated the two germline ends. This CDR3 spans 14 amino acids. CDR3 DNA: TGTGCCAGCAGTCGTACGCAGGGTCTCAGTGAGCAGTTCTTC. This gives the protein CASSRTQGLSEQFF.

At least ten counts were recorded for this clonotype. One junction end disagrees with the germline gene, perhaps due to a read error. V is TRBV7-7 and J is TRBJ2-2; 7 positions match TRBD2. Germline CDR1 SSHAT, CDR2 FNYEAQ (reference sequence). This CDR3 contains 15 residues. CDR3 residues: CASSRSGANTGELFF. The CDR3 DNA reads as TGTGCTAGCAGCCGGAGCGGGGCGAACACCGGGGAGCTGTTTTTT.

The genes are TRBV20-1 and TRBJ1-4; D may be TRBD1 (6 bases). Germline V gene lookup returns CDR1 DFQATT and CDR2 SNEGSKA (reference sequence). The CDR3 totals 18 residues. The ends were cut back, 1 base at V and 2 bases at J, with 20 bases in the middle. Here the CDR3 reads CSARVTSRDIETNEKLFF. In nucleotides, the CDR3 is TGCAGTGCTAGAGTCACCTCCCGGGACATAGAGACTAATGAAAAACTGTTTTTT.

CDR3 amino acids: CASSPQTGRDQPQHF. The CDR3 nucleotides are TGTGCCAGCTCACCACAAACGGGTAGGGATCAGCCCCAGCATTTT. The rearrangement links TRBV18 to TRBJ1-5; D gene ambiguous. V was trimmed by 1 base and J by 5 bases, leaving 12 bases between them. The CDR3 loop spans 15 amino acids. Germline values: CDR1 KGHSH, CDR2 LQKENI.

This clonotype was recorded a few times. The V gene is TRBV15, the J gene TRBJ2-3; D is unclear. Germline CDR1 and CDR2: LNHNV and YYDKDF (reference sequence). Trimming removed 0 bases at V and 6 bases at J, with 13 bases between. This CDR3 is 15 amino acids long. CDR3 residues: CATSRDPARPDTQYF. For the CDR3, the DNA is TGTGCCACCAGCAGAGATCCGGCGCGGCCGGATACGCAGTATTTT.

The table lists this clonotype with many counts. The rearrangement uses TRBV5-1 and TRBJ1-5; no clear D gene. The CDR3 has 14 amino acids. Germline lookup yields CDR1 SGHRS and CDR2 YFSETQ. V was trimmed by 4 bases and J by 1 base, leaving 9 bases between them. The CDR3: CASSPTGSNQPQHF. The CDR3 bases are TGCGCCAGCAGCCCAACGGGGAGCAATCAGCCCCAGCATTTT.

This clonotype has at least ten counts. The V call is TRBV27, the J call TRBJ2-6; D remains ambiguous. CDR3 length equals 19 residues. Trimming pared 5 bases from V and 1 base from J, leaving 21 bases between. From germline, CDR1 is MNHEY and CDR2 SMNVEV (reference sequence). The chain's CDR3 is CASSPQALALGSGANVLTF. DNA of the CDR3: TGTGCCAGCAGTCCTCAGGCCCTTGCTCTTGGTTCTGGGGCCAACGTCCTGACTTTC.

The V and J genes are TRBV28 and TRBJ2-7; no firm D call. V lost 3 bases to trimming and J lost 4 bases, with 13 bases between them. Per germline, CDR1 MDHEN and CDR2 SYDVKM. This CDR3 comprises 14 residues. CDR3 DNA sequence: TGTGCCAGCAGTTTTAATATGCGCAGATACGAGCAGTACTTC. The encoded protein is CASSFNMRRYEQYF.

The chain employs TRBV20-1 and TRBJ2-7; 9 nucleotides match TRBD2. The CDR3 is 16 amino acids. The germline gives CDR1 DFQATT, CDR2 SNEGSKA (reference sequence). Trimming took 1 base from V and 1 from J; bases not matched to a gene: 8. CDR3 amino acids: CSARAQRTSESYEQYF. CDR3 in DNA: TGCAGTGCTAGAGCCCAACGGACTAGCGAATCCTACGAGCAGTACTTC.

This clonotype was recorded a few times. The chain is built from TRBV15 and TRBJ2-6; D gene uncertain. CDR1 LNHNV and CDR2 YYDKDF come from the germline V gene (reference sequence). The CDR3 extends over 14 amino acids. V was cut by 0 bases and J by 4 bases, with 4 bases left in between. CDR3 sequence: CATSRDNGANVLTF. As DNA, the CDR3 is TGTGCCACCAGCAGAGATAACGGGGCCAACGTCCTGACTTTC.

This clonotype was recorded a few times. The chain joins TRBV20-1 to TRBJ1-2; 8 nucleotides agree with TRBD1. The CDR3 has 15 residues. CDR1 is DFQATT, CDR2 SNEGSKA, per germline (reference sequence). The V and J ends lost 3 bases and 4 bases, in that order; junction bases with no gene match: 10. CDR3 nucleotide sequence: TGCAGTGCTAGTGGCACAGGGGGTATTGGCTATGGCTACACCTTC. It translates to CSASGTGGIGYGYTF.

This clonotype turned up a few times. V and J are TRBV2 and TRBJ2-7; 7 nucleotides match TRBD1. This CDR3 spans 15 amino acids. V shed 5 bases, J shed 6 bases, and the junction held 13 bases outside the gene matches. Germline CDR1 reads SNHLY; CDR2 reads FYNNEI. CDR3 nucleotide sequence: TGTGCCAGCAGTCCCGCCCGACAGGGCCCTAGCGAGCAGTACTTC. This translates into CASSPARQGPSEQYF. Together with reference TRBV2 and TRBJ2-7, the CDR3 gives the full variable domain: EPEVTQTPSHQVTQMGQEVILRCVPISNHLYFYWYRQILGQKVEFLVSFYNNEISEKSEIFDDQFSVERPDGSNFTLKIRSTKLEDSAMYFCASSPARQGPSEQYFGPGTRLTVT.

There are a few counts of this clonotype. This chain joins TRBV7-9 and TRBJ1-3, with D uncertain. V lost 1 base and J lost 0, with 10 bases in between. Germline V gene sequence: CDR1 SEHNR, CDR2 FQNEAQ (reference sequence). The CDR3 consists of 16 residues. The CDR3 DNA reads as TGTGCCAGCAGCTTAGGTCAGCGGAGCTCTGGAAACACCATATATTTT. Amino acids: CASSLGQRSSGNTIYF.

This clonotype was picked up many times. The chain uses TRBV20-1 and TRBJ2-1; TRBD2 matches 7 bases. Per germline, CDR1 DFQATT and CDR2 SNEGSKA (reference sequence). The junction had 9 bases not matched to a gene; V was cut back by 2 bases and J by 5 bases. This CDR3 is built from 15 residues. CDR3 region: CSARRMAGAHNEQFF. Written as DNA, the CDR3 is TGCAGTGCTAGACGGATGGCGGGAGCCCACAATGAGCAGTTCTTC.

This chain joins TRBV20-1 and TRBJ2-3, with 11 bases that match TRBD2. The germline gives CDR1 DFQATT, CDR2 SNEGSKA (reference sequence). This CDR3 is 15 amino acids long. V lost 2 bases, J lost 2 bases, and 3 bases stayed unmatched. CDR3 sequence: CSARKTSGNTDTQYF. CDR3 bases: TGCAGTGCTAGAAAGACTAGCGGGAACACAGATACGCAGTATTTT.

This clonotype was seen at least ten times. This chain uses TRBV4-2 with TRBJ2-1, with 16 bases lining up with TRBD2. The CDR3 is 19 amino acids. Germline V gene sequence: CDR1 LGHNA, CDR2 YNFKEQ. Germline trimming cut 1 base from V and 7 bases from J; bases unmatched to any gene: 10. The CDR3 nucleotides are TGTGCCAGCAGCCAAGCCAACCCAGGGACTAGCGGGAGGGTAAATGAGCAGTTCTTC. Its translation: CASSQANPGTSGRVNEQFF.

CDR3 sequence reads: CASSLTGTSGFGDIQYF. In DNA, the CDR3 is TGTGCCAGCAGTTTGACCGGGACTAGCGGGTTCGGGGACATTCAGTACTTC. The V and J genes are TRBV28 and TRBJ2-4; 12 nucleotides agree with TRBD2. Losses at the gene ends were 3 bases for V and 8 bases for J; bases not matched to a gene: 11. The CDR3 sequence is 17 residues long. CDR1 and CDR2 from the germline V gene are MDHEN and SYDVKM.

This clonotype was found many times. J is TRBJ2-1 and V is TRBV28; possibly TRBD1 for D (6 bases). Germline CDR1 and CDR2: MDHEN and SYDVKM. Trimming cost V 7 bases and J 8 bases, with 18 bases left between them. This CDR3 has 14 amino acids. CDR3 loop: CASTRVRGTYEQFF. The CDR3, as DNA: TGTGCCAGCACCAGGGTCAGGGGCACGTATGAGCAGTTCTTC.